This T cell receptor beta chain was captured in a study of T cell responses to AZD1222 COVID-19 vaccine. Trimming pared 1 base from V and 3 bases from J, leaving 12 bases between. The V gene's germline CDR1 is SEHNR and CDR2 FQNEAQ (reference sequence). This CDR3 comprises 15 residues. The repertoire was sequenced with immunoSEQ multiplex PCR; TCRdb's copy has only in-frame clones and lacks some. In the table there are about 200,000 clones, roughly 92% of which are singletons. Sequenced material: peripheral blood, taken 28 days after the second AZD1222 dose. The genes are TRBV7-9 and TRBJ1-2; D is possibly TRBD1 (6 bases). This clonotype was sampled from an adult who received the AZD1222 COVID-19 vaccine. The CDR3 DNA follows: TGTGCCAGCAGCTTAGGGACCCGGGGGCACTATGGCTACACCTTC. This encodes CASSLGTRGHYGYTF.